This T cell receptor beta chain was found in a study of graft-versus-host responses after intestinal transplantation. Study as a whole: Following induction with anti-thymocyte globulin, all recipients were given tacrolimus and steroids for three to four years.

Assay: immunoSEQ multiplex PCR; the TCRdb copy retains only in-frame clones and omits some. The sample records about 21,000 clones, 55% to 70% being singletons. Study-wide results and limits: An association linked early post-transplant HvG declines with peak circulating GvH clone levels. Subjects displaying graft-donor T cell macrochimerism possessed elevated graft-versus-host to host-versus-graft clonal ratios inside allografts. GvH clones detected in recipient marrow included some appearing first in ileum or blood.

There are a few counts of this clone. The length of the CDR3 is 14 residues. V was clipped by 4 bases and J by 6 bases; unmatched bases: 6. CDR1 is MGHRA and CDR2 is YSYEKL in the germline V gene. The sequence was collected from a human patient who received an intestinal transplant. This specimen consisted of alloreactive CD4+ T cells from a mixed lymphocyte reaction culture, obtained before intestinal transplant. Subset denoted: CFSE-low proliferating T cells sorted from roughly six-day pre-transplant mixed lymphocyte reaction (GvH or HvG direction). This rearrangement joins TRBV4-1 to TRBJ2-7; 10 nucleotides line up with TRBD2. The CDR3 protein is CASSPPGLASEQYF. Written as DNA, the CDR3 is TGCGCCAGCAGCCCGCCGGGACTAGCGAGCGAGCAGTACTTC.